Each of the 24 T cell receptor beta chains below was sequenced from the same sample in a study of shared clonotypes between healthy human individuals. This table comes from immunoSEQ multiplex PCR, and its TCRdb copy is limited to in-frame clones, with some not included. The table includes roughly 2,000,000 clones, approximately 92% detected once. CD45RO-negative CD8 cells positively selected for CCR7 made up the naive population, which excluded terminally differentiated effector memory CD45RA+ cells. The material sequenced was naive CD8+ T cells from PBMCs. The receptors here all came from a man between 18 and 29 years old in good health. Some clones in this sample may be carry-over from other donors' samples.

The V call is TRBV28, the J call TRBJ2-5, with D perhaps matching TRBD1 or TRBD2 (5 bases each). Germline CDR1 MDHEN, CDR2 SYDVKM. There are 14 residues in the CDR3. V dropped 2 bases and J dropped 2 bases, with 9 bases sitting between them. This chain's CDR3 is CASSLMGEQETQYF. CDR3 nucleotide sequence: TGTGCCAGCAGTTTAATGGGGGAACAAGAGACCCAGTACTTC.

The genes are TRBV28 and TRBJ1-5; D ambiguous. The CDR3 runs 14 residues. Trimming removed 5 bases from V and 2 bases from J, with 10 bases in between. The germline gives CDR1 MDHEN, CDR2 SYDVKM. Here the CDR3 reads CASSLLFGNQPQHF. The CDR3 DNA sequence: TGTGCCAGCAGTCTACTTTTCGGCAATCAGCCCCAGCATTTT.

This clone is a singleton in its sample. This chain links TRBV11-2 with TRBJ2-1; tentative D call: TRBD2 (5 bases). Germline V gene data show CDR1 as SGHAT and CDR2 as FQNNGV. The ends were cut back, 3 bases at V and 10 bases at J, with 16 bases in the middle. CDR3 length equals 14 residues. The CDR3 DNA sequence: TGTGCCAGCAGCTTCGCCACTCTAGCTGACGAGCAGTTCTTC. Amino acids: CASSFATLADEQFF.

This clone has a single count. This rearrangement joins TRBV7-9 to TRBJ2-5; D is unclear. TRBJ2-7 matches the DNA end more closely, so the J call is doubtful. The germline V gene encodes CDR1 SEHNR and CDR2 FQNEAQ (reference sequence). The CDR3 consists of 13 residues. The CDR3, as DNA: TGTGCCAGCAGCTTACCCGCAGGTGGCGAGCAGTACTTC. Its protein is CASSLPAGGEQYF.

Concerning this clone: Other DNA sequences in the sample encode the same CDR3. The chain has TRBV9 and TRBJ1-5; D may be TRBD1 (5 bases). Trimming pared 0 bases from V and 1 base from J, leaving 8 bases between. Germline V gene lookup returns CDR1 SGDLS and CDR2 YYNGEE. This CDR3 region has 15 residues. The CDR3 spells CASSVGGQSNQPQHF. The CDR3, as DNA: TGTGCCAGCAGCGTAGGAGGACAAAGCAATCAGCCCCAGCATTTT.

The rearrangement links TRBV28 to TRBJ2-1, with D possibly TRBD1 on 5 matching bases. Germline CDR1 is MDHEN and CDR2 is SYDVKM. V lost 2 bases and J 7 bases, leaving 9 bases between the germline ends. The length of the CDR3 is 13 residues. The CDR3 nucleotides read TGTGCCAGCAGTTTACAGGGTCGGAATGAGCAGTTCTTC. Translated: CASSLQGRNEQFF.

The rearrangement links TRBV5-3 to TRBJ2-1; possible D gene TRBD2, 6 bases. TRBV5-3 falls under the ORF class, with uncertain function. The ends were cut back, 3 bases at V and 13 bases at J, with 26 bases in the middle. The CDR3 loop spans 16 amino acids. CDR3 sequence: CARSYRLSSRLAVQFF. The CDR3 coding sequence is TGTGCCAGAAGCTATAGACTATCGTCACGGTTAGCGGTACAGTTCTTC.

The V and J genes are TRBV29-1 and TRBJ2-2, with 10 bases lining up with TRBD2. Germline loops: CDR1 SQVTM, CDR2 ANQGSEA. Trimming at V came to 6 bases and at J to 5 bases, leaving 6 bases not matched to a gene. The CDR3 loop spans 14 amino acids. The CDR3 DNA reads as TGCAGCGTAACAGCGGGAGGGTTAACCGGGGAGCTGTTTTTT. This codes for CSVTAGGLTGELFF.

V is TRBV5-4 and J is TRBJ2-3; 10 bases match TRBD2. The V segment lost 1 base and the J segment 6 bases; nucleotides outside the gene matches: 17. The CDR3 contains 19 residues. Per the germline V gene, CDR1 is SGHNT and CDR2 is YYREEE (reference sequence). The CDR3 is CASSLYGLAVRGVRDTQYF. Here the CDR3 DNA reads TGTGCCAGCAGCTTGTACGGACTAGCGGTTCGGGGGGTGCGGGATACGCAGTATTTT.

The chain joins TRBV19 to TRBJ2-6; weak D call: TRBD1 (6 bases). Germline V gene data show CDR1 as LNHDA and CDR2 as SQIVND (reference sequence). The V end was cut by 7 bases, the J end by 0 bases, with 16 bases between. CDR3 length equals 17 residues. CDR3 region: CASMKSGVLSGANVLTF. In DNA, the CDR3 is TGTGCCAGTATGAAGTCAGGGGTCCTCTCTGGGGCCAACGTCCTGACTTTC.

J is TRBJ2-4 and V is TRBV4-1; D is undetermined. Trimming cost V 4 bases and J 4 bases, with 2 bases left between them. Germline V lookup: CDR1 MGHRA, CDR2 YSYEKL. This CDR3 region has 11 residues. For the CDR3, the DNA is TGCGCCAGCAGCCGGAAAAACATTCAGTACTTC. Its protein product is CASSRKNIQYF.

The V gene is TRBV4-1, the J gene TRBJ2-1; 10 bases are a match to TRBD2. The length of the CDR3 is 13 residues. In germline, CDR1 is MGHRA, CDR2 YSYEKL. With 4 bases clipped from V and 9 bases from J, the junction kept 3 bases outside the gene matches. This chain's CDR3 is CASSPGTSVEQFF. The CDR3 DNA sequence: TGCGCCAGCAGCCCCGGGACTAGCGTTGAGCAGTTCTTC.

There are a few counts of this clone. The chain couples TRBV9 to TRBJ1-1; D gene unclear. The germline V gene encodes CDR1 SGDLS and CDR2 YYNGEE. V was pared by 2 bases and J by 1 base, with 9 bases between. CDR3 length equals 14 residues. The CDR3 loop reads CASSVGTSNTEAFF. CDR3 DNA: TGTGCCAGCAGCGTGGGCACCTCGAACACTGAAGCTTTCTTT. Variable domain in full (rest from reference TRBV9 and TRBJ1-1): DSGVTQTPKHLITATGQRVTLRCSPRSGDLSVYWYQQSLDQGLQFLIQYYNGEERAKGNILERFSAQQFPDLHSELNLSSLELGDSALYFCASSVGTSNTEAFFGQGTRLTVV.

This clone appeared a single time. This chain joins TRBV9 and TRBJ2-3; 10 bases line up with TRBD2. Germline V gene data show CDR1 as SGDLS and CDR2 as YYNGEE. The CDR3 has 18 amino acids. J gave up 4 bases and V 4 bases, and 15 bases lay outside the gene matches. The CDR3: CASSKFQREGIPPDTQYF. The CDR3 coding sequence is TGTGCCAGCAGCAAATTCCAGCGGGAGGGCATTCCCCCAGATACGCAGTATTTT.

The V call is TRBV28, the J call TRBJ1-3; D ambiguous. Looked up from germline, CDR1 is MDHEN and CDR2 is SYDVKM. Trimming took 5 bases from V and 4 from J, leaving 6 bases between them. This CDR3 has 12 residues. Here the CDR3 DNA reads TGTGCCAGCAGTGTGGCCGGAAACACCATATATTTT. Amino acid sequence: CASSVAGNTIYF.

V and J are TRBV11-2 and TRBJ2-1; D possibly corresponds to TRBD2 (5 bases). The ends were cut back, 4 bases at V and 0 bases at J, with 13 bases in the middle. Germline assignment: CDR1 SGHAT and CDR2 FQNNGV. The CDR3 covers 16 residues. CDR3 sequence reads: CASSSRSVSSYNEQFF. In DNA, the CDR3 is TGTGCCAGCAGCTCGCGTAGCGTGAGCTCCTACAATGAGCAGTTCTTC.

This chain links TRBV9 with TRBJ1-4, with D maybe TRBD1 (5 bases). Germline V lookup: CDR1 SGDLS, CDR2 YYNGEE. The V and J ends lost 0 bases and 4 bases respectively, with 7 bases between them. This CDR3 region has 14 residues. The CDR3 DNA is TGTGCCAGCAGCGTAGGACAGTATAATGAAAAACTGTTTTTT. It translates to CASSVGQYNEKLFF.

V usage is TRBV5-6 and J usage is TRBJ2-7; a possible D gene is TRBD1 (6 bases). The CDR3 sequence is 15 residues long. V lost 0 bases to trimming and J lost 1 base, with 11 bases between them. Germline V gene lookup returns CDR1 SGHDT and CDR2 YYEEEE. This chain's CDR3 is CASSLADRPSYEQYF. The CDR3 bases are TGTGCCAGCAGCTTGGCAGACAGGCCTTCCTACGAGCAGTACTTC.

This chain joins TRBV6-4 and TRBJ1-1, with 7 bases matching TRBD1. The CDR3 sequence is 18 residues long. J lost 9 bases, V lost 4 bases, and 23 bases had no gene match. The germline V gene has CDR1 MRHNA and CDR2 SNTAGT. The CDR3 protein is CASSASPGTAPFPGKAFF. The CDR3 DNA reads TGTGCCAGCAGTGCCTCGCCTGGGACAGCACCATTCCCGGGGAAAGCTTTCTTT.

This chain uses TRBV27 with TRBJ2-1; D may match TRBD1 or TRBD2 (6 bases each). V was shortened by 0 bases and J by 8 bases, with 29 bases between the two germline ends. Germline V gene lookup returns CDR1 MNHEY and CDR2 SMNVEV (reference sequence). This CDR3 is built from 20 residues. This chain's CDR3 is CASSLSVGGLRSKKQDEQFF. The CDR3 region has the DNA TGTGCCAGCAGTTTATCGGTTGGGGGGCTCAGGAGTAAGAAGCAGGATGAGCAGTTCTTC.

The chain has TRBV30 and TRBJ2-5; 11 bases agree with TRBD1. CDR1 and CDR2 from the germline V gene are GTSNPN and SVGIG (reference sequence). Trimming took 1 base from V and 5 from J; bases not matched to a gene: 3. CDR3 size: 14 residues. This CDR3 is CAWSEDRGRETQYF. The CDR3 bases are TGTGCCTGGAGTGAGGACAGGGGGCGTGAGACCCAGTACTTC.

A single count supports this clone. The chain has TRBV7-8 and TRBJ1-1; 7 nucleotides line up with TRBD1. Germline values: CDR1 SGHVS, CDR2 FQNEAQ. The CDR3 consists of 17 residues. J lost 0 bases, V lost 4 bases, and 11 bases had no gene match. CDR3 residues: CASSYVQGEPLNTEAFF. Written as DNA, the CDR3 is TGTGCCAGCAGCTACGTCCAGGGGGAACCCCTGAACACTGAAGCTTTCTTT. Together with reference TRBV7-8 and TRBJ1-1, the CDR3 gives the full variable domain: GAGVSQSPRYKVAKRGQDVALRCDPISGHVSLFWYQQALGQGPEFLTYFQNEAQLDKSGLPSDRFFAERPEGSVSTLKIQRTQQEDSAVYLCASSYVQGEPLNTEAFFGQGTRLTVV.

V is TRBV27 and J is TRBJ2-1; TRBD2 matches at 14 bases. CDR1 and CDR2 (germline): MNHEY, SMNVEV (reference sequence). Trimming at V came to 2 bases and at J to 0 bases, leaving 9 bases not matched to a gene. This CDR3 comprises 20 residues. The DNA of the CDR3 is TGTGCCAGCAGTTTACCGAGGACTAGCGGGAGGTTCAGCTCCTACAATGAGCAGTTCTTC. Amino acid sequence: CASSLPRTSGRFSSYNEQFF.

V and J are TRBV27 and TRBJ2-2; 14 nucleotides agree with TRBD2. The junction had 13 bases not matched to a gene; V was cut back by 5 bases and J by 5 bases. Germline assignment: CDR1 MNHEY and CDR2 SMNVEV (reference sequence). The CDR3 is made up of 19 amino acids. Here the CDR3 DNA reads TGTGCCAGCAGTCCAAATCCGGGACTAGCGGGAGAGAAAACCGGGGAGCTGTTTTTT. It is translated as CASSPNPGLAGEKTGELFF.